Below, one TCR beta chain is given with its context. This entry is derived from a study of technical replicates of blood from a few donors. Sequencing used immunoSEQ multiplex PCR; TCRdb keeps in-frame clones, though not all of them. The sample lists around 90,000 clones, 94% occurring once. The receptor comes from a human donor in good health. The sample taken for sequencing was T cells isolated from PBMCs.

The DNA for the CDR3 is TGCGCCAGCAGCCAGCTGGGACAGGGGGGTGACGAGCAGTACTTC. Protein sequence: CASSQLGQGGDEQYF. This chain uses TRBV4-1 with TRBJ2-7; 11 bases agree with TRBD1. The CDR3 covers 15 residues. The germline V gene has CDR1 MGHRA and CDR2 YSYEKL. Trimming cost V 3 bases and J 5 bases; bases outside gene matches: 6.